This record concerns one T cell receptor (beta chain) sequence. What it binds is not known. Gene labels here are mouse ones. Sequencing ends 1 residue short of the CDR3 end; the germline J gene provides the rest. This specimen belongs to a study of tissue T cells after allogeneic stem cell transplantation. General observations from the study: Which tissue TCRs were alloreactive or antigen-specific was not determined. Some clones might be persisting host cells. Few T cell clones were shared across patients, but motif clusters showed tissue-specific shared signatures.

Germline lookup yields CDR1 GFQATS and CDR2 STVNSAI. J lost 0 bases, V lost 3 bases, and 0 bases had no gene match. This CDR3 contains 14 residues. TCRdb keeps only in-frame clones here, not all; method: immunoSEQ multiplex PCR. The table includes about 5,200 clones, roughly 30% detected once. Described time point: mouse harvest day 14 after allogeneic transplant. The graft held 10^6 splenic CD5+ T cells and 10^7 T-cell-depleted bone marrow cells. Tissues came from B6→BALB/c major-mismatch GVHD mice at day 7 or 14. The sequencing sample was made of skin. The rearrangement links TRBV20 to TRBJ2-2; 8 bases are shared with TRBD1. The clonotype originates from a female BALB/c mouse given C57BL/6 T cells with graft-versus-host disease after an allogeneic hematopoietic cell transplant. CDR3 sequence reads: CGARQGANTGQLYF. The covered CDR3 bases are TGTGGTGCTAGACAGGGGGCAAACACCGGGCAGCTCTAC.